This T cell receptor (beta chain) was obtained from a study of preoperative IRX-2 immunotherapy in early breast cancer. Germline CDR1 is SGHNT and CDR2 is YENEEA. V was trimmed by 4 bases and J by 8 bases, leaving 17 bases between them. CDR3 length equals 15 residues. This clone was seen just once. Sample treatment: preoperative locoregional IRX-2 cytokine immunotherapy. Preoperative locoregional IRX-2 cytokine immunotherapy was tested in the phase Ib source study. TCRdb's table, derived via immunoSEQ multiplex PCR, lists solely in-frame clones and lacks some. The data contain about 32,000 clones, roughly four fifths of them singletons.

The rearrangement joins TRBV11-3 to TRBJ1-4; tentative D call: TRBD1 (6 bases). The receptor comes from a human donor with breast cancer. Sequenced here: lymph node tissue, sampled from a patient treated with IRX-2 immunotherapy. The CDR3 is CASSSPQGWREKLFF. The CDR3 DNA is TGTGCCAGCAGCTCCCCACAGGGTTGGCGAGAAAAACTGTTTTTT.